Following are 18 T cell receptor beta chains from one sample sequenced in a study of early T cells in non-severe SARS-CoV-2 infection. TCRdb re-derived calls from the 5' RACE reads in MiXCR, one entry per CDR3 protein. The table has 26,000 or so distinct CDR3 sequences, more than 4.5% seen once; the top ten hold 3% to 5%. The sequenced material came from whole blood. The receptors derive from an adult who was a healthcare worker with PCR-confirmed SARS-CoV-2 infection or an uninfected control (not recorded which).

The chain employs TRBV12-5 and TRBJ2-1; TRBD2 matches at 7 bases. Germline loops: CDR1 LGHNT, CDR2 FRNRAP. The V and J ends lost 6 bases and 6 bases, in that order; junction bases with no gene match: 5. The CDR3 runs 13 residues. The CDR3: CASGPSGVNEQFF. The CDR3 region has the DNA TGTGCTAGTGGCCCGAGCGGGGTCAATGAGCAGTTCTTC.

The chain combines TRBV19 with TRBJ2-7; the match to TRBD1 covers 8 bases. Unmatched junction bases numbered 13, after V lost 5 bases and J lost 4 bases. The CDR3 has 16 amino acids. CDR1 and CDR2 (germline): LNHDA, SQIVND (reference sequence). In DNA form, the CDR3 reads TGTGCCAGTAGTCCCCGAGGGACAGGAGACAGTTACGAGCAGTACTTC. It specifies CASSPRGTGDSYEQYF. The full variable domain, with the rest looked up from reference TRBV19 and TRBJ2-7, is DGGITQSPKYLFRKEGQNVTLSCEQNLNHDAMYWYRQDPGQGLRLIYYSQIVNDFQKGDIAEGYSVSREKKESFPLTVTSAQKNPTAFYLCASSPRGTGDSYEQYFGPGTRLTVT.

This clonotype showed up many times. The chain combines TRBV2 with TRBJ1-3; TRBD1 is a possible D gene (5 bases). Trimming took 5 bases from V and 4 from J, leaving 12 bases between them. CDR3 length equals 14 residues. Germline loops: CDR1 SNHLY, CDR2 FYNNEI. In nucleotides, the CDR3 is TGTGCCAGCAGTCTAAGCAGGGAAGGAAACACCATATATTTT. It is translated as CASSLSREGNTIYF.

By frequency in the sample, this clonotype is medium-sized (0.01 to 0.1%). The V gene is TRBV12-5, the J gene TRBJ2-7; 8 bases fit TRBD1. The CDR3 loop spans 13 amino acids. Germline V lookup: CDR1 LGHNT, CDR2 FRNRAP. Trimming cost V 3 bases and J 6 bases; bases outside gene matches: 4. The CDR3 region is CASGFWTGREQYF. The CDR3 nucleotides are TGTGCTAGTGGTTTCTGGACAGGGCGCGAGCAGTACTTC.

J is TRBJ2-7 and V is TRBV9; D unresolved. The CDR3 extends over 13 amino acids. CDR1 and CDR2 (germline): SGDLS, YYNGEE. Trimming took off 0 bases at V and 7 bases at J, with 11 bases between the two ends. The CDR3 DNA sequence: TGTGCCAGCAGCGTAGGGCAGAATAATGAGCAGTACTTC. Amino acids: CASSVGQNNEQYF.

This clonotype was seen ten or more times. The chain joins TRBV12-3 or TRBV12-4 to TRBJ2-5, with D unclear. The V gene lost 5 bases and the J gene lost 5 bases, with 9 bases spanning the gap. The CDR3 runs 12 residues. CDR3 coding DNA: TGTGCCAGCAGTCTGGGGATGGAGACCCAGTACTTC. Its translation is CASSLGMETQYF.

The rearrangement uses TRBV11-2 and TRBJ2-5; no firm D call. This CDR3 contains 12 residues. Germline V gives CDR1 SGHAT, CDR2 FQNNGV. Trimming shortened V by 5 bases and J by 5 bases, and 9 bases separated the two germline ends. For the CDR3, the DNA is TGTGCCAGCAGCCCCTCTCGCGAGACCCAGTACTTC. Residues: CASSPSRETQYF.

The chain links TRBV4-3 to TRBJ2-1; the match to TRBD2 covers 9 bases. CDR3 length equals 15 residues. Germline CDR1 is LGHNA and CDR2 is YSLEER. With V trimmed by 4 bases and J by 6 bases, 7 bases remained unmatched. CDR3: CASSPSGGKGNEQFF. For the CDR3, the DNA is TGCGCCAGCAGCCCGAGCGGGGGGAAGGGCAATGAGCAGTTCTTC.

This clonotype appeared many times. The chain is built from TRBV7-6 and TRBJ2-5, with D maybe TRBD2 (6 bases). This CDR3 is 16 amino acids long. V was trimmed by 5 bases and J by 4 bases, leaving 20 bases between them. Germline V gene sequence: CDR1 SGHVS, CDR2 FNYEAQ. In DNA form, the CDR3 reads TGTGCCAGCAGCCTCCTAGCGACCCAAATGGGAGAGACCCAGTACTTC. Protein: CASSLLATQMGETQYF. Full variable domain (remainder filled in from reference TRBV7-6 and TRBJ2-5): GAGVSQSPRYKVTKRGQDVALRCDPISGHVSLYWYRQALGQGPEFLTYFNYEAQQDKSGLPNDRFSAERPEGSISTLTIQRTEQRDSAMYRCASSLLATQMGETQYFGPGTRLLVL.

This clonotype was seen ten or more times. V and J are TRBV29-1 and TRBJ1-5; D gene ambiguous. The CDR3 has 15 residues. The ends were cut back, 4 bases at V and 2 bases at J, with 15 bases in the middle. CDR1 is SQVTM and CDR2 is ANQGSEA in the germline V gene. DNA for the CDR3: TGCAGCGTTGTTATCGCGCCGGGTGGCAATCAGCCCCAGCATTTT. It is translated as CSVVIAPGGNQPQHF.

This clonotype was counted many times. V gene TRBV5-5 combines with J gene TRBJ2-7; D is possibly TRBD2 (5 bases). The CDR3 is 14 residues long. Germline V CDR1 and CDR2: SGHKS, YYEKEE (reference sequence). Trimming took 2 bases from V and 1 from J, leaving 10 bases between them. Written as DNA, the CDR3 is TGTGCCAGCAGCTTCGGACTGACGTCCTACGAGCAGTACTTC. Translated: CASSFGLTSYEQYF. Filled out from reference TRBV5-5 and TRBJ2-7, the complete variable domain reads DAGVTQSPTHLIKTRGQQVTLRCSPISGHKSVSWYQQVLGQGPQFIFQYYEKEERGRGNFPDRFSARQFPNYSSELNVNALLLGDSALYLCASSFGLTSYEQYFGPGTRLTVT.

This clonotype was counted at least ten times. The V and J genes are TRBV29-1 and TRBJ1-1, with D perhaps TRBD1 (5 bases). The germline gives CDR1 SQVTM, CDR2 ANQGSEA. The germline V and J ends were trimmed by 5 bases and 0 bases, with 16 bases remaining between them. CDR3 size: 15 residues. The CDR3 DNA follows: TGCAGCGTTCTTGGGCTGGCGGGGCTGAACACTGAAGCTTTCTTT. It yields the protein CSVLGLAGLNTEAFF.

The rearrangement uses TRBV25-1 and TRBJ2-1, with D uncertain. Trimming took 4 bases from V and 5 from J, leaving 15 bases between them. Germline V gene lookup returns CDR1 MGHDK and CDR2 SYGVNS. The CDR3 runs to 15 residues. The CDR3 region is CASSAIFHPNNEQFF. The CDR3 DNA sequence: TGTGCCAGCAGTGCGATCTTTCATCCAAACAATGAGCAGTTCTTC.

The sample holds many counts of this clonotype. The chain recombines TRBV7-2 with TRBJ2-3, with 14 bases matching TRBD2. The CDR3 sequence is 17 residues long. With V trimmed by 3 bases and J by 5 bases, 7 bases remained unmatched. Germline V CDR1 and CDR2: SGHTA, FQGNSA. The CDR3 DNA follows: TGTGCCAGCAGCTTGGCTTCGGGGACTAGCGGGGGAGATACGCAGTATTTT. Its translation: CASSLASGTSGGDTQYF.

This clonotype was found a few times. The gene calls are TRBV7-9 and TRBJ1-1; D is unclear. Trimming took off 8 bases at V and 0 bases at J, with 4 bases between the two ends. Germline assignment: CDR1 SEHNR and CDR2 FQNEAQ (reference sequence). The CDR3 has 11 residues. The CDR3 DNA follows: TGTGCCAGCGGATTGAACACTGAAGCTTTCTTT. This encodes CASGLNTEAFF.

This clonotype occurred many times. The chain employs TRBV5-4 and TRBJ1-1; 9 nucleotides align to TRBD1. There are 13 residues in the CDR3. V lost 5 bases, J lost 5 bases, and 4 bases stayed unmatched. Germline V gene lookup returns CDR1 SGHNT and CDR2 YYREEE (reference sequence). The chain's CDR3 is CASSRQGETEAFF. The CDR3 nucleotides read TGTGCCAGCAGTCGACAGGGGGAAACTGAAGCTTTCTTT.

This clonotype was observed a handful of times. The rearrangement uses TRBV24-1 and TRBJ2-1; 7 bases agree with TRBD1. V trimming: 4 bases; J trimming: 5 bases; junction bases outside the gene matches: 10. CDR1 KGHDR and CDR2 SFDVKD come from the germline V gene. The CDR3 extends over 16 amino acids. The CDR3 loop reads CATSDPERGQNNEQFF. CDR3 nucleotide sequence: TGTGCCACCAGTGACCCCGAGAGGGGGCAGAACAATGAGCAGTTCTTC.

This clonotype was seen repeatedly, ten times or more. The rearrangement joins TRBV12-3 or TRBV12-4 to TRBJ2-2; D is possibly TRBD1 (6 bases). V was cut by 11 bases and J by 4 bases, with 20 bases left in between. The CDR3 consists of 15 residues. The CDR3 sequence: CASIPGHSFTGELFF. The CDR3 nucleotides are TGTGCCTCAATACCGGGACACTCCTTCACCGGGGAGCTGTTTTTT.